Listed below are T cell receptor beta chains from one sample, sequenced in a study of response to subunit inactivated influenza vaccine. MiXCR was run by TCRdb on the RT-PCR reads, yielding one entry per CDR3 protein. The table has fewer than 400,000 distinct CDR3 sequences, 21% seen once; the top ten hold 10%. Sequences were derived from PBMCs from blood, sampled approximately 20 months after vaccination. The origin of the receptors is a man aged 50-75 years who received an inactivated influenza vaccine. Each CDR3 is given with its conserved first and last residue. D genes are given only for firm matches. Rows may omit the clone size; those that give it use once, few, many or a size class.

d_call clone_size j_call v_call cdr3_nt cdr3_aa
- few TRBJ1-1 TRBV6-1 TGTGCCAGCAGTGAAAACAGATTGAACACTGAAGCTTTCTTT CASSENRLNTEAFF
- few TRBJ1-2 TRBV4-2 TGTGCCAGCAGCCAAGACCCCCTGATAGCCGGGACCTATGGCTACACCTTC CASSQDPLIAGTYGYTF
TRBD1 many TRBJ2-7 TRBV18 TGTGCCAGCTCACCTAGGACAGGGGGTACGTACGAGCAGTACTTC CASSPRTGGTYEQYF
- few TRBJ1-5 TRBV20-1 TGCAGTGCTAGAGATCTGGGACACTACAATCAGCCCCAGCATTTT CSARDLGHYNQPQHF
TRBD1 many TRBJ1-3 TRBV20-1 TGCAGTGCTAGAGATCTAGGACAGGGGAGCTCTGGAAACACCATATATTTT CSARDLGQGSSGNTIYF
- few TRBJ1-1 TRBV25-1 TGTGCCAGCAGTTTTTCAGGGTTGGCCACTGAAGCTTTCTTT CASSFSGLATEAFF
- many TRBJ1-5 TRBV4-1 TGCGCCAGCAGCCACGGGGCCAACGGCGTTGTGAGCAATCAGCCCCAGCATTTT CASSHGANGVVSNQPQHF
TRBD2 - TRBJ2-1 TRBV7-2 TGTGCCAGCAGCCCCACTAGCGGGGGGGCATTTGAGCAGTTCTTC CASSPTSGGAFEQFF
TRBD2 - TRBJ2-3 TRBV28 TGTGCCAGCAGCTCGGCGGGGGATCGCACAGATACGCAGTATTTT CASSSAGDRTDTQYF
TRBD2 - TRBJ2-3 TRBV2 TGTGCCAGCAGCCTACTAGCGGGAGTAAGAGATACGCAGTATTTT CASSLLAGVRDTQYF
- - TRBJ2-7 TRBV6-2/TRBV6-3 TGTGCCAGCAGTTACTCGTATGGAGAGCAGTACTTC CASSYSYGEQYF
- - TRBJ2-7 TRBV11-2 TGTGCCAGCAGCTTAGTCGGGGCACAGCGGGCTGCTTCCTACGAGCAGTACTTC CASSLVGAQRAASYEQYF
TRBD1 - TRBJ2-7 TRBV6-2/TRBV6-3 TGTGCCAGCAGCTGGACAGGGGGTTTATCCTACGAGCAGTACTTC CASSWTGGLSYEQYF
TRBD1 many TRBJ1-1 TRBV5-6 TGTGCCAGCAGCTTGGCCGGCAGGGGGCAAGGGACTGAAGCTTTCTTT CASSLAGRGQGTEAFF
- - TRBJ1-4 TRBV5-5 TGTGCCAGCAGCTTGGGAAATGCCGGGAATAATGAAAAACTGTTTTTT CASSLGNAGNNEKLFF
- many TRBJ1-2 TRBV20-1 TGCAGTGCTAAGGGACGTGTTGTGTCTAACTATGGCTACACCTTC CSAKGRVVSNYGYTF
- many TRBJ2-7 TRBV3-1 TGTGCCAGCAGCCAAGATTTGGACAGTCTCTCCTTGCAGTACTTC CASSQDLDSLSLQYF
- many TRBJ1-1 TRBV3-1 TGTGCCAGCAGCCAAGGTATAATGAACACTGAAGCTTTCTTT CASSQGIMNTEAFF
- - TRBJ2-1 TRBV6-4 TGTGCCAGCAGTGATAGGCCAACCATTAGGTACAATGAGCAGTTCTTC CASSDRPTIRYNEQFF
- few TRBJ1-4 TRBV12-3/TRBV12-4 TGTGCCAGCAGTTTGGACAGCCTCCTAAATGAAAAACTGTTTTTT CASSLDSLLNEKLFF
- - TRBJ1-5 TRBV24-1 TGTGCCACGGGCAGCCGCAATCAGCCCCAGCATTTT CATGSRNQPQHF
- many TRBJ1-1 TRBV10-3 TGTGCCATCAGAGAGGGTGGCACTGAAGCTTTCTTT CAIREGGTEAFF
- few TRBJ1-1 TRBV5-5 TGTGCCAGCAGCTCTTCCGGGACCCTAGCCCCGAGAGCTTTCTTT CASSSSGTLAPRAFF
- few TRBJ1-5 TRBV12-3/TRBV12-4 TGTGCCAGCAGTTTGCATAGGGTTAATCAGCCCCAGCATTTT CASSLHRVNQPQHF
- - TRBJ2-6 TRBV14 TGTGCCAGCAGCCAACCCGGGGCCAACGTCCTGACTTTC CASSQPGANVLTF
- few TRBJ1-2 TRBV2 TGTGCCAGCAGTCCACGCTATGGCTACACCTTC CASSPRYGYTF
- - TRBJ2-7 TRBV5-4 TGTGCCAGCAGCCCCGGTTCCCGGGGGACCTACGAGCAGTACTTC CASSPGSRGTYEQYF
TRBD1 few TRBJ2-7 TRBV20-1 TGCAGTGCTAGTATCACAGGGGCCTACGAGCAGTACTTC CSASITGAYEQYF
TRBD2 few TRBJ2-1 TRBV25-1 TGTGCCAGCAGCCGGGGGGGCCCCTGGGATGAGCAGTTCTTC CASSRGGPWDEQFF
TRBD2 - TRBJ2-7 TRBV28 TGTGCCAGCAGATACGGACTAGCGGCCTACGAGCAGTACTTC CASRYGLAAYEQYF
- - TRBJ1-4 TRBV29-1 TGCAGCGTTTTAGGGCCGGACGGTGAAAAACTGTTTTTT CSVLGPDGEKLFF
- many TRBJ1-1 TRBV4-2 TGTGCCAGCAGCCAAGATTTACATTCAGGGAGGGCTGAAGCTTTCTTT CASSQDLHSGRAEAFF
TRBD1 few TRBJ2-2 TRBV5-1 TGCGCCAGCAGCTCCTACGACAGGGTGGCCGGCGGGGAGCTGTTTTTT CASSSYDRVAGGELFF
- few TRBJ1-2 TRBV7-8 TGTGCCAGCAGCTTAGTCCCCTTAGACAGCGGACACTATGGCTACACCTTC CASSLVPLDSGHYGYTF
- once TRBJ2-5 TRBV20-1 TGCAGTGCTAGTGGGCCTGCCCCCTTACAAGAGACCCAGTACTTC CSASGPAPLQETQYF
- many TRBJ1-6 TRBV20-1 TGCAGTGCTAGAGAAGGGACGGGTAGCTCCTATAATTCACCCCTCCACTTT CSAREGTGSSYNSPLHF
- - TRBJ1-1 TRBV20-1 TGCAGTGCTAGAGATGGGGTAAGGGGTTCGGACACTGAAGCTTTCTTT CSARDGVRGSDTEAFF